This T cell receptor (beta chain) was recovered during a study of T cell clonality in common variable immunodeficiency. General study results and limits: CVID patient heterogeneity limited repertoire-clinical complication correlations.

Assay used: immunoSEQ multiplex PCR; TCRdb lists only in-frame clones, some missing. This record lists around 57,000 clones, none seen once only, and the top ten clones contain 3% to 3.5%. The CDR3 extends over 16 amino acids. Germline V gene data show CDR1 as MNHEY and CDR2 as SVGEGT. To note about this clone: Its matching antigen is unknown. The sequenced fragment ends 3 residues before the CDR3 boundary, so the rest is inferred from the germline J gene.

The rearrangement joins TRBV6-2 or TRBV6-3 to TRBJ2-3, with D perhaps given as TRBD1 or TRBD2 (6 bases each). The sequence came from a person between 18 and 69 years old in good health. Sequences were obtained from peripheral blood mononuclear cells. CDR3 region: CASGGRTVRSNQPQYF. The CDR3 DNA, read in part, is TGTGCCAGCGGAGGGAGGACAGTTAGGAGCAATCAGCCG.